This T cell receptor (beta chain) was identified in a study of T cells in severe cutaneous drug reactions (dated by TCRdb to the late 2010s). Regarding the complete study: Patients were recruited between the early 2010s and the late 2010s from Taiwan, Thailand and a European registry network. Enrollment was limited to patients whose SJS/TEN or DRESS diagnosis was probable or definite according to RegiSCAR criteria. The culprit drug was assigned using the Naranjo algorithm and the ALDEN drug causality algorithm. Blister fluids/cells, PBMC and other biological samples were taken from patients in the acute stage or the recovery stage. Bulk TCR sequencing was combined with single-cell sequencing, quantitative PCR validation, functional assays and transgenic mouse experiments. Libraries were prepared using iRepertoire multiplex PCR, and a comparison was cited by the authors in which similar capture of abundant clonotypes was shown across iRepertoire and 5' RACE methods with or without UMI. General findings and caveats noted by the study authors: The authors stated that further study is still needed to find out whether the public TCR applies more generally to SJS/TEN caused by other drugs. A strong increase in TRBV12-4 usage was observed in CBZ-SJS/TEN patients, with averages of 25% to 40% in blister cells and roughly 5.4% in PBMC. A public TCRbeta CDR3 was found in all seven CBZ-SJS/TEN blister samples (mean 13.57%) but was undetectable or scarce in tolerant-control and healthy-donor PBMC.

Turning to this clonotype: Its antigen is not yet known.

Sequenced donors were patients with carbamazepine-induced Stevens-Johnson syndrome or toxic epidermal necrolysis (CBZ-SJS/TEN). To search for drug-specific clonotypes, the T cell receptor repertoires of patients with drug-induced severe cutaneous adverse reactions were profiled by next-generation sequencing. The RNA source was either peripheral blood mononuclear cells or blister cells from skin lesions. For CDR1 and CDR2, the germline V gene lists SQVTM and ANQGSEA. Including cysteine and phenylalanine, the CDR3 has 15 amino acids. Only the protein is on record. Library preparation used the iRepertoire multiplex PCR system with TCR subtype-specific primers for both bulk and single-cell sequencing. Multiplex PCR with primers aimed at the V, D and J gene regions produced the bulk TCR beta libraries. Approximately 90-500 ng of RNA per sample was used as input for bulk TCR library preparation. An Illumina MiSeq was used to sequence the bulk TCR beta amplicons. In the original analysis: Quality control steps removed sample misassignments and low-quality sequencing reads. CDR3 was defined as the amino acids lying between the Y[YFLI]C motif of the V-gene and the [FW]GXGT motif of the J-segment. The IMGT database served as the reference for assigning TRBV and TRBJ genes and CDR3 clonotypes. Per-sample TRBV expression was normalized to the mean of the same gene in PBMC from 40 to 55 healthy donors. Following reprocessing of the reads by TCRdb, the data hold one row per CDR3 protein sequence and no DNA is available. None of the V and J calls come from the authors' own analysis; TCRdb made them. The table held for this sample gives approximately 9,600 distinct CDR3 sequences. The ten largest clones take up over 20% of the sample.

Recombination connected TRBV29-1 to TRBJ1-3; no DNA is available, so the TRBD1 call from TCRdb remains unchecked. Source material: cells from a skin blister. Reading the label with the study, this specimen's cell subset or site is: unsorted cells from skin lesion blisters. This sequence originates from a human donor with Stevens-Johnson syndrome, a severe cutaneous drug reaction. The CDR3 loop reads CSVWTALSSGNTIYF.